This T cell receptor (beta chain) was captured in a study of response to subunit inactivated influenza vaccine. Each CDR3 protein gets one entry after TCRdb re-called the RT-PCR reads with MiXCR. The profile shows about 500,000 distinct CDR3 sequences, 15% to 20% of them singletons. Whole-study results and caveats: Seasonal influenza vaccination, on each occasion, was suggested by the authors to recruit few new T cells.

This clonotype was counted many times. Its target is not known. The length of the CDR3 is 16 residues. CDR1 is SEHNR, CDR2 FQNEAQ, per germline (reference sequence). The trim removed 1 base at V and 3 bases at J, leaving 6 bases unmatched. The sample here was CD4+ T cells sorted from PBMCs, taken around 25 months after vaccination. The clonotype originates from a man between 50 and 69 years old who received an inactivated influenza vaccine. V usage is TRBV7-9 and J usage is TRBJ1-5; 7 nucleotides match TRBD1. The CDR3 sequence is CASSLGGTDLNQPQHF. The DNA for the CDR3 is TGTGCCAGCAGCTTAGGTGGGACAGACCTCAATCAGCCCCAGCATTTT. The variable domain in full, completed from reference TRBV7-9 and TRBJ1-5, reads DTGVSQNPRHKITKRGQNVTFRCDPISEHNRLYWYRQTLGQGPEFLTYFQNEAQLEKSRLLSDRFSAERPKGSFSTLEIQRTEQGDSAMYLCASSLGGTDLNQPQHFGDGTRLSIL.